Listed below are T cell receptor beta chains from one sample, sequenced in a study of response to subunit inactivated influenza vaccine. TCRdb passed the RT-PCR reads through MiXCR, listing each CDR3 protein once. The sample lists 560,000 or so distinct CDR3 sequences; less than 8% were seen once. Sequenced here: PBMCs from blood, sampled less than 30 months after vaccination. All receptors derive from a man between 50 and 69 years old who received an inactivated influenza vaccine. Both conserved end residues are part of each CDR3. The D gene is left open where the match is weak. The size field is filled for only some rows; it gives once, few, many or a size class.

v_call	j_call	cdr3_length	d_call	clone_size	cdr3_nt	cdr3_aa
TRBV18	TRBJ2-3	15	.	many	TGTGCCAGCTCACCAGCGGGGGCCGGGGTAGATACGCAGTATTTT	CASSPAGAGVDTQYF
TRBV10-3	TRBJ2-5	14	.	few	TGTGCCATCAGAGACGGACGGTTACAAGAGACCCAGTACTTC	CAIRDGRLQETQYF
TRBV6-1	TRBJ2-6	17	.	few	TGTGCCAGCAGCCGACAGGTCCTACTTTCTGGGGCCAACGTCCTGACTTTC	CASSRQVLLSGANVLTF
TRBV10-2	TRBJ2-2	15	TRBD2	many	TGCGCCAGCAGTGAGAATAGCGGGCTCACCGGGGAGCTGTTTTTT	CASSENSGLTGELFF
TRBV7-9	TRBJ1-1	13	.	many	TGTGCCAGCAGCTTAATGGAGAACACTGAAGCTTTCTTT	CASSLMENTEAFF
TRBV20-1	TRBJ1-1	13	.	once	TGCAGTGCGACCGGATCAGGGAACACTGAAGCTTTCTTT	CSATGSGNTEAFF
TRBV28	TRBJ2-2	15	.	.	TGTGCCAGCAGTTTAATCACTACGAGTGGCGGGGAGCTGTTTTTT	CASSLITTSGGELFF
TRBV7-9	TRBJ1-1	15	.	.	TGTGCCAGCAGCCCGTCCAGGGGCCTGAACACTGAAGCTTTCTTT	CASSPSRGLNTEAFF
TRBV5-1	TRBJ2-4	15	TRBD2	many	TGCGCCAGCAGCTTGTACGGGGGGGCGGAGAACATTCAGTACTTC	CASSLYGGAENIQYF
TRBV12-3/TRBV12-4	TRBJ2-3	13	.	many	TGTGCCAGCTTAAACAGGGTAGCAGATACGCAGTATTTT	CASLNRVADTQYF
TRBV15	TRBJ2-3	15	.	.	TGTGCCACCAGCAGACCCAAAAACCCGACAGATACGCAGTATTTT	CATSRPKNPTDTQYF
TRBV28	TRBJ1-2	16	TRBD1	few	TGTGCCAGCAGGGGATGGAGGGACAGGGCGAACTATGGCTACACCTTC	CASRGWRDRANYGYTF
TRBV28	TRBJ2-1	14	.	many	TGTGCCAGCACCACCGTCGGGGGATGGGATGAGCAGTTCTTC	CASTTVGGWDEQFF
TRBV28	TRBJ1-1	16	.	.	TGTGCCAGCAGTCCTTACGGTTCAGGGGACTACACTGAAGCTTTCTTT	CASSPYGSGDYTEAFF
TRBV7-2	TRBJ1-2	15	TRBD1	.	TGTGCCAGCAGCGAAACCGGGACAGGGTGGTATGGCTACACCTTC	CASSETGTGWYGYTF
TRBV6-1	TRBJ2-2	15	TRBD2	many	TGTGCCAGCAGCGCCTATACTAGCGCCGCCGGGGAGCTGTTTTTT	CASSAYTSAAGELFF
TRBV4-3	TRBJ1-6	17	.	.	TGCGCCAGCAGCCCGGGAGCGGAGAGCTCCTATAATTCACCCCTCCACTTT	CASSPGAESSYNSPLHF
TRBV19	TRBJ2-5	14	.	few	TGTGCCAGTAGTATCAGGGGTTGGGCAGAGACCCAGTACTTC	CASSIRGWAETQYF
TRBV21-1	TRBJ2-1	15	.	many	TGTGCCAGCAGCAAAAAACTAGCGGGGGGGAATGAGCAGTTCTTC	CASSKKLAGGNEQFF
TRBV20-1	TRBJ1-6	15	TRBD1	few	TGCAGTGCTAGAGCCGGGACAGATAATAATTCACCCCTCCACTTT	CSARAGTDNNSPLHF
TRBV7-2	TRBJ1-6	15	.	.	TGTGCCAGCAGCTTATTGGCAGGGGAGGTATCACCCCTCCACTTT	CASSLLAGEVSPLHF
TRBV6-2/TRBV6-3	TRBJ1-5	17	.	.	TGTGCCAGCAGTTACTCGACAACTTCCGCAAGGAATCAGCCCCAGCATTTT	CASSYSTTSARNQPQHF
TRBV3-1	TRBJ1-1	12	.	many	TGTGCCAGCAGCCAAGGCGATAGGGGAGCTTTCTTT	CASSQGDRGAFF
TRBV5-1	TRBJ2-7	12	.	few	TGCGCCAGCAGTATAAGCGGCTACGAGCAGTACTTC	CASSISGYEQYF
TRBV7-2	TRBJ2-7	14	.	many	TGTGCCAGCAGCTTGTATCAACGAACCTACGAGCAGTACTTC	CASSLYQRTYEQYF
TRBV24-1	TRBJ2-3	16	.	many	TGTGCCACCAGTGATTTGGTTCGGGAGAGCACAGATACGCAGTATTTT	CATSDLVRESTDTQYF
TRBV4-1	TRBJ1-4	16	.	few	TGCGCCAGCAGCCAAGACGTTACAGAGATAAATGAAAAACTGTTTTTT	CASSQDVTEINEKLFF
TRBV5-1	TRBJ1-1	17	TRBD1	few	TGCGCCAGCAGCTTGGGTATCCGGGACAGGGGGAACACTGAAGCTTTCTTT	CASSLGIRDRGNTEAFF
TRBV7-9	TRBJ2-3	16	.	.	TGTGCCAGCAGCTTAGGAAGGAGCGCGGGAAAGGATACGCAGTATTTT	CASSLGRSAGKDTQYF
TRBV7-8	TRBJ1-3	16	.	few	TGTGCCAGCAGCATAAGTCGGTGGCCCTCTGGAAACACCATATATTTT	CASSISRWPSGNTIYF
TRBV12-3/TRBV12-4	TRBJ2-1	11	.	.	TGTGCCAGCAGACTAAGGACTGAGCAGTTCTTC	CASRLRTEQFF
TRBV25-1	TRBJ1-4	15	.	.	TGTGCCAGCAGTGAATTTGGGGGTACTAATGAAAAACTGTTTTTT	CASSEFGGTNEKLFF
TRBV29-1	TRBJ2-1	12	TRBD2	.	TGCAGCGTTTTGACGGGACTAGCTGGGCAGTTCTTC	CSVLTGLAGQFF
TRBV11-2	TRBJ2-3	17	.	.	TGTGCCAGCAGCTTAGGCCCTATAGGGGGGAGCACAGATACGCAGTATTTT	CASSLGPIGGSTDTQYF
TRBV7-8	TRBJ2-3	13	.	many	TGTGCCAGCAGAAGCGGGAGCACAGATACGCAGTATTTT	CASRSGSTDTQYF
TRBV7-2	TRBJ2-1	15	TRBD2	many	TGTGCCAGCAGCTTAGGACGGGGGGTTTACAATGAGCAGTTCTTC	CASSLGRGVYNEQFF
TRBV6-5	TRBJ1-2	16	TRBD1	few	TGTGCCAGCAGTTCCATAAGGACAGGGGGAAACTATGGCTACACCTTC	CASSSIRTGGNYGYTF
TRBV12-3/TRBV12-4	TRBJ1-2	12	.	many	TGTGCCAGCAGTCCCCGAGCCAATGGCTACACCTTC	CASSPRANGYTF
TRBV7-2	TRBJ2-1	14	.	.	TGTGCCAGCAGCTTAAAAATTAGGGGCAATGAGCAGTTCTTC	CASSLKIRGNEQFF
TRBV2	TRBJ2-7	14	.	.	TGTGCCAGCATTTGGACACACACGGGCTACGAGCAGTACTTC	CASIWTHTGYEQYF
TRBV18	TRBJ2-2	16	TRBD1	few	TGTGCCAGCTCACGACAAGGGACAGGGTTCCCCGGGGAGCTGTTTTTT	CASSRQGTGFPGELFF
TRBV27	TRBJ2-1	11	TRBD2	few	TGTGCCAGCAGTTTCCGGGGGGAGCGGTTCTTC	CASSFRGERFF
TRBV5-1	TRBJ2-1	13	.	many	TGCGCCAGCAGCTTGGATCATGTAAATGAGCAGTTCTTC	CASSLDHVNEQFF
TRBV15	TRBJ2-7	13	.	few	TGTGCCACCAGCAGAGATCGGCGCGACGAGCAGTACTTC	CATSRDRRDEQYF
TRBV5-1	TRBJ2-3	16	.	.	TGCGCCAGCAGCTCCGGGAGACTAGTTTTTACATATACGCAGTATTTT	CASSSGRLVFTYTQYF
TRBV3-1	TRBJ2-2	18	TRBD2	few	TGTGCCAGCAGCCAAGAGGGACTAGCGGGAGGTGGGACCGGGGAGCTGTTTTTT	CASSQEGLAGGGTGELFF
TRBV15	TRBJ2-5	15	TRBD1	many	TGTGCCACCAGCAAAGCAGACAGGGGCCTAGAGACCCAGTACTTC	CATSKADRGLETQYF
TRBV7-2	TRBJ2-5	16	TRBD2	.	TGTGCCAGCAGCCCCCGTAATAGCGGGTATCGGGAGACCCAGTACTTC	CASSPRNSGYRETQYF
TRBV28	TRBJ2-1	13	.	.	TGTGCCAGCAGACCAACTAGTTTCAATGAGCAGTTCTTC	CASRPTSFNEQFF
TRBV20-1	TRBJ2-2	13	.	few	TGCAGTGCTAGAGTACCGGGCACCGGGGAGCTGTTTTTT	CSARVPGTGELFF
TRBV6-2/TRBV6-3	TRBJ2-1	18	TRBD2	few	TGTGCCAGCAGTTACGAAGTACGACTAGCGGGAGGGTACAATGAGCAGTTCTTC	CASSYEVRLAGGYNEQFF
TRBV2	TRBJ1-5	15	.	many	TGTGCCAGCAGTGAGCAGGGCGATAGCAATCAGCCCCAGCATTTT	CASSEQGDSNQPQHF
TRBV20-1	TRBJ2-1	12	.	.	TGCAGTGGGAGAGGTACCTACAATGAGCAGTTCTTC	CSGRGTYNEQFF